One sample yielded the 12 T cell receptor beta chains listed below, sequenced in a study of shared clonotypes between healthy human individuals. It was CD45RO-negative cells, positively selected for CCR7, that made up naive CD8 cells, with terminally differentiated effector memory CD45RA+ cells excluded. The assay was immunoSEQ multiplex PCR, and TCRdb's table has in-frame clones only and misses some. The table has about 1,800,000 clones, around 96% seen once. The source material was naive CD8+ T cells sorted from blood. These receptors were collected from a man between 18 and 29 years old in good health.

The chain links TRBV6-5 to TRBJ2-3; no clear D. The CDR3 loop spans 13 amino acids. Trimming shortened V by 11 bases and J by 2 bases, and 14 bases separated the two germline ends. From germline, CDR1 is MNHEY and CDR2 SVGAGI. The CDR3 nucleotides read TGTGCCTCCCGGGCCGGGTACACAGATACGCAGTATTTT. It specifies CASRAGYTDTQYF.

V and J are TRBV11-2 and TRBJ2-3; no definite D call. The CDR3 covers 12 residues. Germline V gene lookup returns CDR1 SGHAT and CDR2 FQNNGV. V lost 5 bases and J lost 3, with 6 bases in between. The CDR3 nucleotides read TGTGCCAGCAGCGGTGGGACAGATACGCAGTATTTT. Amino acid sequence: CASSGGTDTQYF.

The chain joins TRBV27 to TRBJ1-1, with D unresolved. The CDR3 is 12 residues long. The V gene lost 5 bases and the J gene lost 4 bases, with 8 bases spanning the gap. Germline V gives CDR1 MNHEY, CDR2 SMNVEV (reference sequence). CDR3 region: CASSIGSTEAFF. Here the CDR3 DNA reads TGTGCCAGCAGTATTGGATCCACTGAAGCTTTCTTT.

V and J are TRBV6-5 and TRBJ2-3; 8 bases line up with TRBD2. Unmatched junction bases numbered 4, after V lost 2 bases and J lost 3 bases. This CDR3 is built from 15 residues. Germline assignment: CDR1 MNHEY and CDR2 SVGAGI. The CDR3 here is CASSYLRGGTDTQYF. The CDR3 DNA reads as TGTGCCAGCAGTTACCTTCGCGGGGGGACAGATACGCAGTATTTT.

A note on this clone: Distinct nucleotide sequences in the sample also encode this CDR3. The rearrangement joins TRBV5-1 to TRBJ2-1, with 8 bases matching TRBD2. The CDR3 spans 15 residues. The germline V gene encodes CDR1 SGHRS and CDR2 YFSETQ. J lost 5 bases, V lost 0 bases, and 4 bases had no gene match. The chain's CDR3 is CASSLAGGPHNEQFF. As DNA, the CDR3 is TGCGCCAGCAGCTTGGCGGGGGGGCCCCACAATGAGCAGTTCTTC.

The V gene is TRBV23-1, the J gene TRBJ2-5; 9 bases are a match to TRBD2. TRBV23-1 is classed as an ORF, of uncertain function. This CDR3 comprises 16 residues. Trimming cost V 6 bases and J 2 bases; bases outside gene matches: 10. DNA for the CDR3: TGCGCCAGCAGCCTAAGCGCGGGAGGGCCACAAGAGACCCAGTACTTC. Its protein is CASSLSAGGPQETQYF.

The chain is built from TRBV7-6 and TRBJ2-7; 9 bases are a match to TRBD2. The germline gives CDR1 SGHVS, CDR2 FNYEAQ. Trimming at V came to 1 base and at J to 4 bases, leaving 5 bases not matched to a gene. There are 15 residues in the CDR3. The CDR3 spells CASSLGSGSHYEQYF. CDR3 nucleotide sequence: TGTGCCAGCAGCTTAGGTAGCGGGAGCCATTACGAGCAGTACTTC.

The V gene is TRBV27, the J gene TRBJ2-7; D not resolved. The CDR3 runs 13 residues. Per the germline V gene, CDR1 is MNHEY and CDR2 is SMNVEV (reference sequence). The V end was cut by 5 bases, the J end by 3 bases, with 11 bases between. The CDR3 region is CASSPVGNYEQYF. In nucleotides, the CDR3 is TGTGCCAGCAGTCCAGTGGGGAACTACGAGCAGTACTTC.

The chain combines TRBV5-5 with TRBJ2-5; 9 nucleotides agree with TRBD2. Germline V CDR1 and CDR2: SGHKS, YYEKEE (reference sequence). The CDR3 totals 16 residues. V lost 0 bases and J lost 1; bases outside the gene matches: 4. The CDR3 loop reads CASSLVLAGFQETQYF. The CDR3 nucleotides are TGTGCCAGCAGCTTGGTGCTAGCGGGGTTCCAAGAGACCCAGTACTTC.

The V call is TRBV5-4, the J call TRBJ2-5, with D unresolved. Germline V CDR1 and CDR2: SGHNT, YYREEE (reference sequence). This CDR3 contains 14 residues. Between the trimmed V and J ends, which lost 2 bases and 5 bases, there was a span of 13 bases. CDR3 sequence: CASSLASAVETQYF. In DNA, the CDR3 is TGTGCCAGCAGCTTAGCGTCGGCGGTGGAGACCCAGTACTTC.

This chain's CDR3 is CASSSDRDRYF. CDR3 nucleotide sequence: TGTGCCAGCAGCTCTGACAGGGATAGGTACTTC. The chain couples TRBV11-2 to TRBJ2-7; the match to TRBD1 covers 7 bases. The CDR3 contains 11 residues. J lost 12 bases, V lost 4 bases, and 6 bases had no gene match. Germline CDR1 is SGHAT and CDR2 is FQNNGV.

This chain links TRBV29-1 with TRBJ1-1, with TRBD1 identical over 7 bases. Losses at the gene ends were 3 bases for V and 3 bases for J; bases not matched to a gene: 7. CDR1 is SQVTM and CDR2 is ANQGSEA in the germline V gene. The CDR3 is 14 residues long. In DNA form, the CDR3 reads TGCAGCGTTGACACGACAGGGCGGGACACTGAAGCTTTCTTT. Its translation is CSVDTTGRDTEAFF.